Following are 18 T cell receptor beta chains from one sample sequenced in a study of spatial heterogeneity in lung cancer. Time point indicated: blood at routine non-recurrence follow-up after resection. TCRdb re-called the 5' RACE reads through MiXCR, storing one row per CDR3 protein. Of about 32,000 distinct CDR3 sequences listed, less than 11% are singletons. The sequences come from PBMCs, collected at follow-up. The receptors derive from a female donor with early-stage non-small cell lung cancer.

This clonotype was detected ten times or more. CDR3 coding DNA: TGTGCCACCCGGGCCCAGCATGTAGCCAACACTGAAGCTTTCTTT. Translated, it gives CATRAQHVANTEAFF. The V call is TRBV4-2, the J call TRBJ1-1; the D is unclear. The CDR3 runs to 15 residues. CDR1 and CDR2 from the germline V gene are LGHNA and YNFKEQ. V lost 10 bases and J 2 bases, leaving 20 bases between the germline ends.

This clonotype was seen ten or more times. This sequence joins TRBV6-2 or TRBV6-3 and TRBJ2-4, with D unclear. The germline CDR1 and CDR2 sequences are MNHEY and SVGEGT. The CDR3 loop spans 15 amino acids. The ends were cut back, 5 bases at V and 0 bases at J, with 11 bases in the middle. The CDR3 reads CASSTEEPAKNIQYF. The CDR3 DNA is TGTGCCAGCAGTACCGAGGAGCCAGCCAAAAACATTCAGTACTTC.

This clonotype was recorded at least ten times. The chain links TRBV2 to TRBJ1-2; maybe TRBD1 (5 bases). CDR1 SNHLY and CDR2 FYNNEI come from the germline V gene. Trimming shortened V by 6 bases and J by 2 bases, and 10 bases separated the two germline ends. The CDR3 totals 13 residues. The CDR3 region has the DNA TGTGCCAGCAGCTTACAGGAGAACTATGGCTACACCTTC. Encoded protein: CASSLQENYGYTF.

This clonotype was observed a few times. CDR3 nucleotides: TGCGCCAGCAGCTTGGACGGAAAGAATTCACCCCTCCACTTT. Translated: CASSLDGKNSPLHF. The rearrangement uses TRBV5-1 and TRBJ1-6; D call uncertain. The CDR3 sequence is 14 residues long. The germline V gene encodes CDR1 SGHRS and CDR2 YFSETQ. Trimming stripped 0 bases from V and 7 bases from J, with 8 bases between.

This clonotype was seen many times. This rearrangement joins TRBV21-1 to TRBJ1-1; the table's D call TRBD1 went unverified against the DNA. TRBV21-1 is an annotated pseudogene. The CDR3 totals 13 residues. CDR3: CASSTDRDTEAFF. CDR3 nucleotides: TGTGCCAGCAGCACGGATAGGGACACTGAAGCTTTCTTT.

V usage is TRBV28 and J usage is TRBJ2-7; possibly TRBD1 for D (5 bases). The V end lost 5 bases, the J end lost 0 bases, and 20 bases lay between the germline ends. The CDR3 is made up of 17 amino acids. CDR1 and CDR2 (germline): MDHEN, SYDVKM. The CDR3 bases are TGTGCCAGCAGTATAATCCCCTTGACAGAAAGCTCCTACGAGCAGTACTTC. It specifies CASSIIPLTESSYEQYF. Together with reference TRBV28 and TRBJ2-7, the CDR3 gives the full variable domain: DVKVTQSSRYLVKRTGEKVFLECVQDMDHENMFWYRQDPGLGLRLIYFSYDVKMKEKGDIPEGYSVSREKKERFSLILESASTNQTSMYLCASSIIPLTESSYEQYFGPGTRLTVT.

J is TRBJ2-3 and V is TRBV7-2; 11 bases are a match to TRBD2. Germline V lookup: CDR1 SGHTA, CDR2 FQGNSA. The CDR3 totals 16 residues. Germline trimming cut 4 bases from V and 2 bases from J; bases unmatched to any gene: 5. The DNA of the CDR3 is TGTGCCAGCAGCTCCTCTAGCGGGGGGCTCACAGATACGCAGTATTTT. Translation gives CASSSSSGGLTDTQYF.

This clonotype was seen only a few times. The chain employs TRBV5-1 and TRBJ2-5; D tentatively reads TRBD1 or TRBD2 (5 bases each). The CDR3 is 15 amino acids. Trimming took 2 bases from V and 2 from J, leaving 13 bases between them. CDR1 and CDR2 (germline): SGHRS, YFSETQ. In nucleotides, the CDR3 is TGCGCCAGCAGCTTTGGGACCGCCCGGCAAGAGACCCAGTACTTC. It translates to CASSFGTARQETQYF.

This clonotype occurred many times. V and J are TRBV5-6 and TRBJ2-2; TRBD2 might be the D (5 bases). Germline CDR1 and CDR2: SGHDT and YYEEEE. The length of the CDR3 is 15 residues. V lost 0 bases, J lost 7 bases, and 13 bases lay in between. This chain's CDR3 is CASSLGPVRGGELFF. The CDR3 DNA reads TGTGCCAGCAGCTTGGGCCCCGTCCGGGGCGGGGAGCTGTTTTTT.

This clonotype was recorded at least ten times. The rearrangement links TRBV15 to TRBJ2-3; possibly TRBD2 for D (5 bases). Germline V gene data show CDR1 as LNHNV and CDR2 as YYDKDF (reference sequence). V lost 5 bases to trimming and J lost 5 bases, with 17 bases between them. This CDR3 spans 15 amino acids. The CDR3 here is CATSGYDSEGDTQYF. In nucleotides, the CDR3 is TGTGCCACCAGCGGCTACGACTCCGAGGGAGATACGCAGTATTTT.

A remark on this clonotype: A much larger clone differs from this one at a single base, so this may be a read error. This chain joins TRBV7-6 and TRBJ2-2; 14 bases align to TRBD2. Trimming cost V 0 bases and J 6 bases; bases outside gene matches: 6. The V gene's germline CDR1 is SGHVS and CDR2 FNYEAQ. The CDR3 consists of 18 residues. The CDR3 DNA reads TGTGCCAGCAGCTTAGCGGGACTAGCGGGGGCGTCAGCCGGGGAGCTGTTTTTT. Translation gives CASSLAGLAGASAGELFF.

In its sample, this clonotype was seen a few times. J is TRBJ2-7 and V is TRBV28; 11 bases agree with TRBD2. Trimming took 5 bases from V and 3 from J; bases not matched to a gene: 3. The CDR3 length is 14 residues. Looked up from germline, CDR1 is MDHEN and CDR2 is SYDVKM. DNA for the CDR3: TGTGCCAGCAGTCCTCTAGCGGGGGGCTACGAGCAGTACTTC. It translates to CASSPLAGGYEQYF.

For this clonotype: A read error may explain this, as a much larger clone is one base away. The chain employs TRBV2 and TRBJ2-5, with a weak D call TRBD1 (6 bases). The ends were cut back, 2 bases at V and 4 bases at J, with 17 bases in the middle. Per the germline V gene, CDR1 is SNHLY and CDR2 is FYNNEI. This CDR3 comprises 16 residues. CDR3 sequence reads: CASSERGTPLVETQYF. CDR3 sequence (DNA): TGTGCCAGCAGTGAAAGGGGGACGCCCTTAGTAGAGACCCAGTACTTC.

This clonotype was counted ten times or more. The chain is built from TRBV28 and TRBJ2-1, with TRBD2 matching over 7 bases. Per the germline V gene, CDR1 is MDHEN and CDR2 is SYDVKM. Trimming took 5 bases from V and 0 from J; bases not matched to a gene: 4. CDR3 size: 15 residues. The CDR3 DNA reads TGTGCCAGCAGTCAAAGCGGGGCCTCCTACAATGAGCAGTTCTTC. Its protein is CASSQSGASYNEQFF.

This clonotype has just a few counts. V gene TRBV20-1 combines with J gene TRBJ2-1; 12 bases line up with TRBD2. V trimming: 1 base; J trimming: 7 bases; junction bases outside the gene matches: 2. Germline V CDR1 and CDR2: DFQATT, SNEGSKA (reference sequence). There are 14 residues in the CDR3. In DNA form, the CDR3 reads TGCAGTGCTAGAGTACTAGCGGGGGGTAATGAGCAGTTCTTC. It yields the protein CSARVLAGGNEQFF.

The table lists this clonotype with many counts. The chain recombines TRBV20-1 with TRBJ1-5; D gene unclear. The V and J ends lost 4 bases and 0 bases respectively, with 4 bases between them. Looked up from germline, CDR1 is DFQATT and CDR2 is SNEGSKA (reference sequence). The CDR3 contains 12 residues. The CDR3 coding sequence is TGCAGTGCTAAAAGTAGCAATCAGCCCCAGCATTTT. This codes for CSAKSSNQPQHF.

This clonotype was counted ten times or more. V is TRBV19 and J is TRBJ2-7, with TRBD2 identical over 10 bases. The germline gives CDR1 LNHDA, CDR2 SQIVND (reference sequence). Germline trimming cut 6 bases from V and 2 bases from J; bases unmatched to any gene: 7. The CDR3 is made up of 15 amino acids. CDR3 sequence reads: CASRPLAGATYEQYF. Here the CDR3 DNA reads TGTGCCAGTAGGCCCCTAGCGGGGGCCACCTACGAGCAGTACTTC.

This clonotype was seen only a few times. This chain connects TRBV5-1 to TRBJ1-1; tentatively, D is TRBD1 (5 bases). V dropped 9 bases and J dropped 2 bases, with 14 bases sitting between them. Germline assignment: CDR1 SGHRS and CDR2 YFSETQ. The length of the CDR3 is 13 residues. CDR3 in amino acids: CATQGQDNTEAFF. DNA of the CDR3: TGCGCCACCCAGGGCCAGGACAACACTGAAGCTTTCTTT. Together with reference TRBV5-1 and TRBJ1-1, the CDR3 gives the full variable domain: KAGVTQTPRYLIKTRGQQVTLSCSPISGHRSVSWYQQTPGQGLQFLFEYFSETQRNKGNFPGRFSGRQFSNSRSEMNVSTLELGDSALYLCATQGQDNTEAFFGQGTRLTVV.